This TCR beta chain was sequenced for a study of human T cells and chemical hapten exposure (dated by TCRdb to about 2021). About the study as a whole: For sensitization, 2% DPC in acetone was applied to a roughly 2 cm by roughly 2 cm area of upper inner arm skin. Weekly therapeutic DPC doses were additionally applied to the scalp of patients throughout the approximately 24-week study period. Patch testing was done on the upper back using Finn chambers containing 0.01% DPC, and results were scored after 6 days according to International Contact Dermatitis Research Group standards. The mostly female patient cohort included alopecia areata with under or over 50% scalp involvement, alopecia totalis and alopecia universalis. Libraries were combined into a pool for sequencing, and differences in TCR yield between samples came mainly from small differences in library volumes within the pool. Peripheral blood TCR repertoire changes were tracked in vivo in alopecia patients during primary and secondary sensitization to the hapten diphenylcyclopropenone (DPC). Blood samples were taken from patients before sensitization (week 0) and then at 2, 6 and about 24 weeks after DPC sensitization. Around 30 alopecia patients provided blood for TCR sequencing at one to four time points (pre-sensitization, 2, 6 and 24 weeks). The research as a whole found: Significantly more large CDR3 similarity clusters were formed by expanded TCRs than by pre-sensitization or healthy control sets, consistent with antigen-driven responses. The number of PT1 expanded TCRs positively correlated with patch test score, significant at thresholds 8, 16 and 32 but not 4. Because all patients had alopecia, a presumed autoimmune disease, the immune response of the patients might differ from that of healthy individuals. DPC sensitization did not change how many TCRs were above 1 in 1000 frequency, and no evidence was found of alterations in global repertoire structure. After repeated subsampling, changes were observed in the strength of the expansion versus patch-test correlation and in the threshold at which the correlation became significant.

The CDR3 goes from the cysteine to the phenylalanine over 13 residues. Kept here is only the CDR3 DNA, which spans 39 bases and is read in frame from base 1. The germline V gene encodes CDR1 SEHNR and CDR2 FQNEAQ (reference sequence). The germline ends are 11 bases apart after V is trimmed by 6 bases and J by 4 bases. Sample time point, as interpreted from the label and publication: patch test 2, 6 weeks after DPC sensitization. The sample's treatment or condition label, in plain terms: therapeutic diphenylcyclopropenone sensitization with weekly scalp DPC. Blood at each patch-test visit was drawn before the patch test was applied. To be eligible, patients had to be aged 18 to 70, diagnosed with alopecia and judged suitable for DPC therapy, while pregnant patients were excluded. Total RNA was isolated from unfractionated whole blood collected in Tempus Blood RNA tubes. Notes on this clonotype: The clone's antigen remains unknown. No clone much larger than this one lies a single base away; base qualities are absent.

Library preparation employed RACE. TCRdb shows the sequencer as NextSeq 500. During library preparation, unique molecular identifiers were attached to individual cDNA molecules so that TCRs could be counted in a quantitative, reproducible way. For every blood RNA sample, sequencing covered both the TCR alpha and TCR beta chains. Per the original workflow: A median of roughly 99,000 TCRs per sample was observed, with a range of roughly 20,000 to 700,000. The Decombinator software suite was used to annotate the V, J and CDR3 of the TCR reads. To make PS versus PT1 abundance plots, every sample was subsampled to the same number of TCRs (28,000). TCRs were defined as expanded if absent before sensitization and observed at least eight times at the 2-week time point. In TCRdb, the public reads were trimmed at Q25 with fastp and aligned with MiXCR, with productive beta chains retained. Every distinct CDR3 protein forms one entry, paired with its most common genes and DNA. TCRdb, not the authors, supplied the V and J calls. This sample gives some 350,000 distinct CDR3 sequences in total; about 6% of them show up just once. The ten largest clones capture about 6% of the sample.

In this chain, TRBV7-9 is recombined with TRBJ2-3; a confident D gene designation cannot be given. This specimen consisted of whole blood, obtained in connection with sensitization to the hapten diphenylcyclopropenone (DPC). The sequence was collected from a woman under 30 with alopecia areata. Some clones in this sample may be carry-over from other donors' samples. Read as DNA, the sequence is TGTGCCAGCAGTTCAGCTTATCCAGATACGCAGTATTTT. This is translated as CASSSAYPDTQYF.